This T cell receptor beta chain was documented in a study of T cell responses to AZD1222 COVID-19 vaccine. Study-wide background: Pooling of second doses given at about 4 or about 12 weeks was done.

Sequenced by immunoSEQ multiplex PCR; TCRdb stores in-frame clones only, minus some. Altogether 90,000 to 120,000 clones are present, roughly 84% being singletons, with the ten largest covering 3.3%. Broader study findings: Repertoire sampling happened only post peak T cell response. The donor cohort was predominantly white British with a female majority, and clonal diversity may have been underestimated.

This CDR3 is 17 amino acids long. Germline V gives CDR1 SGDLS, CDR2 YYNGEE. J was trimmed by 6 bases and V by 3 bases; bases with no gene match: 11. Note on this clone: Its antigen remains unidentified.

The sequencing used peripheral blood, collected on day 0 of AZD1222 vaccination. The rearrangement links TRBV9 to TRBJ2-2; 10 bases line up with TRBD2. This receptor was identified in an adult in good health. CDR3 amino acids: CASSDPASGGASGELFF. The CDR3 DNA sequence: TGTGCCAGCAGCGACCCCGCAAGCGGGGGGGCTTCCGGGGAGCTGTTTTTT.